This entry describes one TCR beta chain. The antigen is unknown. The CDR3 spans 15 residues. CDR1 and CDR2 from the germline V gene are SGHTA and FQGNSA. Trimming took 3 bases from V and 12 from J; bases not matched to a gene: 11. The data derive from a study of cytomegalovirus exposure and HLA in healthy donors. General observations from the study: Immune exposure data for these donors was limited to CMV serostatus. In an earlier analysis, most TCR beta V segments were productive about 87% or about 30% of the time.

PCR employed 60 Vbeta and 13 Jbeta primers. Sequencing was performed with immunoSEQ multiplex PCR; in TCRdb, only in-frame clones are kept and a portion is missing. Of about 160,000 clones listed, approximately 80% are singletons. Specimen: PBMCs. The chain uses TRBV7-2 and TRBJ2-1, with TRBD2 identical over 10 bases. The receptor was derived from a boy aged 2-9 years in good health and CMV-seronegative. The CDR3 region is CASSFLAGGSFGQFF. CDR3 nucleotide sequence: TGTGCCAGCAGCTTCTTAGCGGGGGGATCCTTTGGGCAGTTCTTC. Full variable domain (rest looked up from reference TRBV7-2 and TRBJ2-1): GAGVSQSPSNKVTEKGKDVELRCDPISGHTALYWYRQSLGQGLEFLIYFQGNSAPDKSGLPSDRFSAERTGGSVSTLTIQRTQQEDSAVYLCASSFLAGGSFGQFFGPGTRLTVL.